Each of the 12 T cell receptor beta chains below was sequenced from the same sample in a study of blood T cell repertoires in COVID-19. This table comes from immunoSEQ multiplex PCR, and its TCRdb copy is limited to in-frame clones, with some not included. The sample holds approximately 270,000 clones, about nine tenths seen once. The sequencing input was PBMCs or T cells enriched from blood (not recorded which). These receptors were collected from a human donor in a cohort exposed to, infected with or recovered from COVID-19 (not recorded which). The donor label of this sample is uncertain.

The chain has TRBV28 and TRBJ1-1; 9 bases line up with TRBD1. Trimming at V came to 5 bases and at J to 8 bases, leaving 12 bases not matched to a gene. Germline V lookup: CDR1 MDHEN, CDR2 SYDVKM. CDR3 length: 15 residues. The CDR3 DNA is TGTGCCAGCAGTGCCTCCGGGACAGGGTCTAGGGAAGCTTTCTTT. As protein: CASSASGTGSREAFF.

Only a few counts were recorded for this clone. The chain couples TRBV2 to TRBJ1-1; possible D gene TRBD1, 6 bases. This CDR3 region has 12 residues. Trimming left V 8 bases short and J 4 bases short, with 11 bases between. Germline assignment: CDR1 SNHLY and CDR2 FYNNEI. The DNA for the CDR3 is TGTGCCAGCGATATAGGGGGCACTGAAGCTTTCTTT. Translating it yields CASDIGGTEAFF.

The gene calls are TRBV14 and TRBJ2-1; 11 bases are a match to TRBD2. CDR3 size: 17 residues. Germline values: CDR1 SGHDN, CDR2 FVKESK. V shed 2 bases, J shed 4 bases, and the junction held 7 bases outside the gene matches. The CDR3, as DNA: TGTGCCAGCAGCCAACCCCTCCTAGCGGGGGGATACAATGAGCAGTTCTTC. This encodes CASSQPLLAGGYNEQFF.

In DNA form, the CDR3 reads TGTGCCAGCGGAAGACAGGGTAGATCCTACGAGCAGTACTTC. Translated, it gives CASGRQGRSYEQYF. This rearrangement joins TRBV6-5 to TRBJ2-7; TRBD1 aligns across 7 bases. V shed 8 bases and J 1 base; nucleotides not matched to a gene: 8. The V gene's germline CDR1 is MNHEY and CDR2 SVGAGI. The CDR3 length is 14 residues.

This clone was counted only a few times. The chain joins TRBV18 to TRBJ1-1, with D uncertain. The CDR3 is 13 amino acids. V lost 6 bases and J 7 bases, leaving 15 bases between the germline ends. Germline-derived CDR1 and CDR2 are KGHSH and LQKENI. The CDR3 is CASSRGSANEAFF. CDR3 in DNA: TGTGCCAGCTCTCGAGGTTCAGCTAATGAAGCTTTCTTT.

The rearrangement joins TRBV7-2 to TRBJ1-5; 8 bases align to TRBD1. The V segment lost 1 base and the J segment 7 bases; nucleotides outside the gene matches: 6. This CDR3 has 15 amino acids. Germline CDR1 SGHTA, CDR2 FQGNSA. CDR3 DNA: TGTGCCAGCAGCTTAGAACCCGACAGGGGCCAGCCCCAGCATTTT. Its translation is CASSLEPDRGQPQHF.

Written as DNA, the CDR3 is TGTGCCAGCTCTCCCCCCGGGACAGACAACACCGGGGAGCTGTTTTTT. Translated, it gives CASSPPGTDNTGELFF. V and J are TRBV18 and TRBJ2-2; TRBD1 aligns across 7 bases. The junction had 9 bases not matched to a gene; V was cut back by 6 bases and J by 2 bases. Germline V lookup: CDR1 KGHSH, CDR2 LQKENI. The CDR3 has 16 residues.

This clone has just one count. The CDR3 loop reads CASSLAGTGVNNEQFF. CDR3 sequence (DNA): TGTGCCAGCAGCCTAGCCGGGACAGGGGTAAACAATGAGCAGTTCTTC. The chain is built from TRBV3-1 (or the pseudogene TRBV3-2) and TRBJ2-1, with 10 positions matching TRBD1. CDR3 size: 16 residues. Per germline, CDR1 LGHDT and CDR2 YNNKEL (reference sequence). With 4 bases clipped from V and 5 bases from J, the junction kept 8 bases outside the gene matches.

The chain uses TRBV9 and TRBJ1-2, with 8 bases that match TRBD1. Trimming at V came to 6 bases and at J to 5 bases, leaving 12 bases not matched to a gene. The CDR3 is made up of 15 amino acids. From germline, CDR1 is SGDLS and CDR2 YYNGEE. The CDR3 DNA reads TGTGCCAGCACCATATCCGGACAGGGAGATTATGGCTACACCTTC. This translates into CASTISGQGDYGYTF.

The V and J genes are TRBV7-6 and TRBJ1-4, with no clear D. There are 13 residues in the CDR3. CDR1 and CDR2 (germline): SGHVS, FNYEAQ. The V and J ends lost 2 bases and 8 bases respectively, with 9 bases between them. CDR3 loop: CASSLMEEEKLFF. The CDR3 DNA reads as TGTGCCAGCAGCTTAATGGAGGAGGAAAAACTGTTTTTT.

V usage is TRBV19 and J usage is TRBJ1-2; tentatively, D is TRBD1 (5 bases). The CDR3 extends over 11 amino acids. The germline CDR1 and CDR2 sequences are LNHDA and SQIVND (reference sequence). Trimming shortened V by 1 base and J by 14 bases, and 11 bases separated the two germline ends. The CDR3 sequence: CASSIGRQKTF. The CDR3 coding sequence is TGTGCCAGTAGTATAGGAAGACAGAAGACCTTC.

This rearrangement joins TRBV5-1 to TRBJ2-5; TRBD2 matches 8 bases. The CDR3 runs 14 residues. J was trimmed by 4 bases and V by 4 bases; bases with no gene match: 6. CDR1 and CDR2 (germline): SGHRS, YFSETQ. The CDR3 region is CASSPGTRLETQYF. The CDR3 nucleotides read TGCGCCAGCAGCCCAGGGACTAGATTAGAGACCCAGTACTTC.